The sequence of this T cell receptor (beta chain) was determined in a study of shared clonotypes between healthy human individuals. Original analysis: There were no quality scores in the junction-only immunoSEQ sequences, so filtering differed. This table comes from immunoSEQ multiplex PCR, and its TCRdb copy is limited to in-frame clones, with some not included. V, J and clone size are taken as reported in that table, and D and trimming were inferred from the DNA itself. The data show 2 million to 2.5 million clones, around 90% seen once. With 2 bases removed from V and 7 bases from J, the gap between germline ends came to 14 bases. Germline V gene sequence: CDR1 SGHAT, CDR2 FQNNGV. The CDR3 spans 14 residues. Study-wide findings and caveats: Four donors shared about 4.5% of their naive CD4 clonotypes.

With regard to this clone: What it binds is unknown.

Material for sequencing was naive CD4+ T cells from PBMCs. Subset described: CD45RA+ positively selected. The sequence was collected from a man between 18 and 29 years old in good health. Some clones in this sample may be carry-over from other donors' samples. The chain uses TRBV11-2 and TRBJ1-1, with D possibly being TRBD1 (5 bases). This CDR3 is CASSLYRGEDEAFF. CDR3 sequence (DNA): TGTGCCAGCAGCTTATATAGGGGAGAAGATGAAGCTTTCTTT.